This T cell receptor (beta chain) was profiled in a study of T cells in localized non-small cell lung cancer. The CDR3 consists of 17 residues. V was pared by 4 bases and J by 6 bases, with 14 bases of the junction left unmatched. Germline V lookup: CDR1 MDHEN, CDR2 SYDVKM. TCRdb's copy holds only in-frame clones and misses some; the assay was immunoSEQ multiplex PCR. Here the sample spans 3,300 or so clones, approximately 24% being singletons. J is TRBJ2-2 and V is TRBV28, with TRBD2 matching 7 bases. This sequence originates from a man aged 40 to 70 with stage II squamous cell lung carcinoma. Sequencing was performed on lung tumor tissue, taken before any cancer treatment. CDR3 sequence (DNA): TGTGCCAGCAGTTCGCCTCGCGGACTAGAAAGGGCCGGGGAGCTGTTTTTT. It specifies CASSSPRGLERAGELFF.